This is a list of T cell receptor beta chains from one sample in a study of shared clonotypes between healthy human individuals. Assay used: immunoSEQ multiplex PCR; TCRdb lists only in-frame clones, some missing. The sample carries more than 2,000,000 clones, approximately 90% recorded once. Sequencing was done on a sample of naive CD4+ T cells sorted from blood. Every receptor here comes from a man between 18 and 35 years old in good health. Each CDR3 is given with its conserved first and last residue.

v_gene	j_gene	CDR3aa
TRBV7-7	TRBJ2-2	CASSLEAGTTFTGELFF
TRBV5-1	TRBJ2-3	CASREGEDTQYF
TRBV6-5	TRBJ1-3	CASMRSPSSGNTIYF
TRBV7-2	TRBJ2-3	CASSLAQGGPSTDTQYF
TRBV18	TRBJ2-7	CASSPLLIGSSYEQYF
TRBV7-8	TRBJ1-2	CASSGRTDPTGGYTF
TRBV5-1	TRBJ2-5	CASSQVGEETQYF
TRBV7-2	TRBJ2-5	CASSLVGGTSGSQTQYF
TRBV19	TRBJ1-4	CASSIDLAGAEKLFF
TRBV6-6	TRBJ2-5	CASSLTGTRGQETQYF
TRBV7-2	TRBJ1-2	CASSLINAYGYTF
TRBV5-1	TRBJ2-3	CASGQGESTDTQYF
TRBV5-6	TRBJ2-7	CASSSSGTGMFYEQYF
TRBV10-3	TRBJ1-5	CAISESLWPQHF
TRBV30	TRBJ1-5	CAWSGDRGWNQPQHF
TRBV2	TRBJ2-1	CASSGDGLADNEQFF
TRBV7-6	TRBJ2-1	CASSLRGSGITNEQFF
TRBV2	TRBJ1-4	CASSEGQLAREKLFF
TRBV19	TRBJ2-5	CASSPGLVETQYF
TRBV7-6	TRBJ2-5	CASSLDGVTTQYF
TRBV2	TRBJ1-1	CASSEANRNTEAFF
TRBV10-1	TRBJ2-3	CASSLGYDRDLRISTQYF
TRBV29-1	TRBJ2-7	CSTSTGTGEREQYF
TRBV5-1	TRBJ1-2	CASSLQGRGNYGYTF
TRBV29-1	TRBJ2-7	CSVRTSGSGEQYF
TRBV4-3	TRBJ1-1	CASSQYSYTEAFF
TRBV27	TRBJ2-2	CASTLRAQRQGGNTGELFF
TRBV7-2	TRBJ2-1	CASSKEVLRTSGSNEQFF
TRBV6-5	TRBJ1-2	CASSYSTANYGYTF
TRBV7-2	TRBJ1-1	CASSLAGQRAFF
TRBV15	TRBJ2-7	CATSRERGEQYF
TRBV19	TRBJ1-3	CASSISQTGNTIYF
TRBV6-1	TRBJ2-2	CASIALRNTGELFF
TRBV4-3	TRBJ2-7	CASSQVTSGSYEQYF
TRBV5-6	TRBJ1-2	CASSKTGSNYGYTF
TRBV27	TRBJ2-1	CASSPKGGAGEQFF
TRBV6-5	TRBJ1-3	CASSYNLGHGNTIYF